The source of this TCR beta chain is a study of Ad26.COV2.S vaccination and SARS-CoV-2 variants. At the level of the study: Donor participated within the Ad26.COV2.S arm of the COV1001 trial.

TCRdb keeps only in-frame clones here, not all; method: immunoSEQ multiplex PCR. Seen here are 440,000 or so clones, about 90% observed once, and the top ten hold around 4.5%. The CDR3 is 16 amino acids. The ends were cut back, 0 bases at V and 0 bases at J, with 7 bases in the middle. Germline CDR1 reads SGDLS; CDR2 reads YYNGEE. Treatment meaning: some 19 received Ad26.COV2.S at low or high dose, single or two shots; about 5 received placebo; per-sample allocation not given. It was on day 63 after the first vaccine or placebo injection that samples were taken. The chain links TRBV9 to TRBJ2-6; D is unclear. The TCR originated in a person between 18 and 65 years old who received the Ad26.COV2.S COVID-19 vaccine or a placebo. The sample in question was peripheral blood, obtained in a trial of Ad26.COV2.S vaccine versus placebo. CDR3 in DNA: TGTGCCAGCAGCGTAGGCTTAGACTCTGGGGCCAACGTCCTGACTTTC. As protein: CASSVGLDSGANVLTF.